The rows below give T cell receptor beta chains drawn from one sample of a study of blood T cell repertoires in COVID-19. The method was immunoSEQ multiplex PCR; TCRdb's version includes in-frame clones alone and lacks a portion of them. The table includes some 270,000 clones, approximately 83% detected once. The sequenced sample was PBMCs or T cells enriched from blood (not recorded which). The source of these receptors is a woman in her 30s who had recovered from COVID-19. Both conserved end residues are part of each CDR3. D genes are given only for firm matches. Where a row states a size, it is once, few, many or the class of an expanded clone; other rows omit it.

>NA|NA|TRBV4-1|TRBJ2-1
TGCGCCAGCAGCCAGAAACAATACAATGAGCAGTTCTTC
CASSQKQYNEQFF
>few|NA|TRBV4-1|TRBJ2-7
TGCGCCAGCAGCCAAGAAACAGGTGAAAGGTACAACTACGAGCAGTACTTC
CASSQETGERYNYEQYF
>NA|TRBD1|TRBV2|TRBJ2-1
TGTGCCAGCAGGGGGGGACAGGGCAAGGAGACCTACAATGAGCAGTTCTTC
CASRGGQGKETYNEQFF
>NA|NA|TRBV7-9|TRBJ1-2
TGTGCCAGCAGCTTTCCCGGGGTCGACTATGGCTACACCTTC
CASSFPGVDYGYTF
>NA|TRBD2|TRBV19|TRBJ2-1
TGTGCCAGTAGTCCGAGGTGGGACTATAGCGGGACCTACAATGAGCAGTTCTTC
CASSPRWDYSGTYNEQFF
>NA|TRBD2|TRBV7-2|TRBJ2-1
TGTGCCAGCAGCTTAGGCCGTGTAGGCGGGGGGGCTGAGCAGTTCTTC
CASSLGRVGGGAEQFF
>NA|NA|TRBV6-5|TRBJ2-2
TGTGCCAGCAGTTACCTAGAGAACACCGGGGAGCTGTTTTTT
CASSYLENTGELFF
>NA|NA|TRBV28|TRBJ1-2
TGTGCCAGCAGGTCTAGGGGACTAAGTAACTATGGCTACACCTTC
CASRSRGLSNYGYTF
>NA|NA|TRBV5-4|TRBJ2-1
TGTGCCAGCAGTTCAGGGGATAATGAGCAGTTCTTC
CASSSGDNEQFF
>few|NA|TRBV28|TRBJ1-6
TGTGCCAGCAGACCTGCTGGGGCTCTATCCTATAATTCACCCCTCCACTTT
CASRPAGALSYNSPLHF
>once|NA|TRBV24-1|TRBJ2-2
TGTGCCACAGAGGGGGTTCTCACCGGGGAGCTGTTTTTT
CATEGVLTGELFF
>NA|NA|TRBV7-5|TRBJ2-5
TGTGCCAGAAGCTTCTGCCAGCGGGGGGACCAAGAGACCCAGTACTTC
CARSFCQRGDQETQYF
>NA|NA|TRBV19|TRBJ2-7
TGTGCCAGTAGTATAGCTGGGGGACAAACCTACGAGCAGTACTTC
CASSIAGGQTYEQYF
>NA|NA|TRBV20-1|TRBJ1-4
TGCAGTGCTAGTCATATCCAGGGGACTACGAATGAAAAACTGTTTTTT
CSASHIQGTTNEKLFF
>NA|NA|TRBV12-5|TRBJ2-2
TGTGCTAGTGCCCCCACCTCCGGGACAACCACCGGGGAGCTGTTTTTT
CASAPTSGTTTGELFF
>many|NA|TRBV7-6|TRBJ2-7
TGTGCCAGCAGCCCCGGTGGCGAGCAGTACTTC
CASSPGGEQYF
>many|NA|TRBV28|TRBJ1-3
TGTGCCAGCTCCGCTCAGGGCTATGGAAACACCATATATTTT
CASSAQGYGNTIYF
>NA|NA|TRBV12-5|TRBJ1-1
TGTGCTAGTGGTTCACAGGGCCCTGAAGCTTTCTTT
CASGSQGPEAFF
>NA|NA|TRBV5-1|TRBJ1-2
TGCGCCAGCAGCTCACCGACTGATGTTGGCTACACCTTC
CASSSPTDVGYTF
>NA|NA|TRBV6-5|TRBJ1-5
TGTGCCAGCAGTTACTCTTACAGGGTGGGCCAGCCCCAGCATTTT
CASSYSYRVGQPQHF
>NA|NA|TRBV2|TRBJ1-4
TGTGCCAGCAGTGCAGGGGTGTGGGGAACTAATGAAAAACTGTTTTTT
CASSAGVWGTNEKLFF
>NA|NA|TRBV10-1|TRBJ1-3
TGCGCCAGCAGGGGACATCCTGGAAACACCATATATTTT
CASRGHPGNTIYF
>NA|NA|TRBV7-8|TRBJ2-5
TGTGCCAGCAGCGCGAGGAGGCAAGAGACCCAGTACTTC
CASSARRQETQYF
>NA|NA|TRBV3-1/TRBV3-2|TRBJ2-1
TGTGCCAGCAGCCGTAGGCCCGGAGGTATGGCTTTCAATTACAATGAGCAGTTCTTC
CASSRRPGGMAFNYNEQFF
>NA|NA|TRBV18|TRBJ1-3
TGTGCCAACCGAGCAGGGGACTCTGGAAACACCATATATTTT
CANRAGDSGNTIYF
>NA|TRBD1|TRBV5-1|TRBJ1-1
TGCGCCAGCAGCTGGACTACAGGGGAGAACACTGAAGCTTTCTTT
CASSWTTGENTEAFF
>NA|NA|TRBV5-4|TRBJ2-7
TGTGCCAGCAGCTTGGATAGCATCGAGCAGTACTTC
CASSLDSIEQYF
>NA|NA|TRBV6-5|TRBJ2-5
TGTGCCAGCAGTTACGCGACAGATCAAGAGACCCAGTACTTC
CASSYATDQETQYF
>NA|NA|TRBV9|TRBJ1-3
TGTGCCAGCAGCGTAGTAGGGGACAAAGGAAACACCATATATTTT
CASSVVGDKGNTIYF
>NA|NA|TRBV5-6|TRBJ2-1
TGTGCCAGCAGCTTGGGGACAATGGCCAATGAGCAGTTCTTC
CASSLGTMANEQFF
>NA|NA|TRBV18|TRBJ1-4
TGTGCCAGCTCACCTTTCGACACGGGAGCAGCTAATGAAAAACTGTTTTTT
CASSPFDTGAANEKLFF
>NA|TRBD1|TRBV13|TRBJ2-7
TGTGCCAGCAGCAGCCGGGACAGTCAGGACTTC
CASSSRDSQDF
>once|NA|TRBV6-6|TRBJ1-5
TGTGCCAGCAGCCCTACAGGTGGGAACCAGCCCCAGCATTTT
CASSPTGGNQPQHF
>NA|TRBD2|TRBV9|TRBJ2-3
TGTGCCAGCAGCGTAGGGGGTCTAGCGGGGGCCGCAGATACGCAGTATTTT
CASSVGGLAGAADTQYF
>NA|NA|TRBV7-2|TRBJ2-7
TGTGCCAGCACCGAGGGGGTTAGATACGAGCAGTACTTC
CASTEGVRYEQYF
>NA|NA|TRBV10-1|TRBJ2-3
TGCGCCAGCAGTGTGGACTCTAGCACAGATACGCAGTATTTT
CASSVDSSTDTQYF
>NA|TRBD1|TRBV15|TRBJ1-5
TGTGCCGCGGGACAGGTCAATCAGCCCCAGCATTTT
CAAGQVNQPQHF
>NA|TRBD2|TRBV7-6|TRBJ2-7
TGTGCCAGCAGCTCTGACCCGGGACTAGCGGGATCCTACGAGCAGTACTTC
CASSSDPGLAGSYEQYF
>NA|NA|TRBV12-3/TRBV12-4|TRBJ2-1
TGTGCCAGCAGTTGGGGCAATCAGCAGTTCTTC
CASSWGNQQFF
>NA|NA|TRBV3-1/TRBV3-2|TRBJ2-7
TGTGCCAGCAGCCAAAACCAGGGGTGGGCCTACGAGCAGTACTTC
CASSQNQGWAYEQYF
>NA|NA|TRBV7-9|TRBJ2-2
TGTGCCAGCAGCACCAATACAGAAACCGGGGAGCTGTTTTTT
CASSTNTETGELFF
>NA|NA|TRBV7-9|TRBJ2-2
TGTGCCAGCAGCGCCCTGGGGGCAGTGAACACCGGGGAGCTGTTTTTT
CASSALGAVNTGELFF
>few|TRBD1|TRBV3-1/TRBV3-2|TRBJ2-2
TGTGCCAGCAGCCAAACGACAGGGGGGCGCGGGGAGCTGTTTTTT
CASSQTTGGRGELFF